Shown below are 10 T cell receptor beta chains from a single sample sequenced in a study of cytomegalovirus exposure and HLA in healthy donors. The PCR ran on 60 Vbeta and 13 Jbeta primers. Measured with immunoSEQ multiplex PCR; TCRdb has only the in-frame clones, and not every one. The repertoire consists of some 160,000 clones, with around three quarters occurring once and the leading ten covering less than 2.5%. Sequencing was performed on PBMCs. These receptors were collected from a man in his forties in good health and CMV-seronegative.

V and J are TRBV6-5 and TRBJ2-2, with 8 positions matching TRBD1. The CDR3 is 16 residues long. V was pared by 4 bases and J by 0 bases, with 4 bases of the junction left unmatched. Germline assignment: CDR1 MNHEY and CDR2 SVGAGI. Here the CDR3 reads CASSSLTGANTGELFF. The CDR3 coding sequence is TGTGCCAGCAGTTCGTTGACAGGGGCGAACACCGGGGAGCTGTTTTTT.

The DNA of the CDR3 is TGTGCCAGCAGCTCCAGGGGGCGGGCAGGGGGTTATGGCTACACCTTC. It translates to CASSSRGRAGGYGYTF. The gene calls are TRBV9 and TRBJ1-2; 8 bases fit TRBD1. Unmatched junction bases numbered 13, after V lost 4 bases and J lost 5 bases. The CDR3 is 16 amino acids. In germline, CDR1 is SGDLS, CDR2 YYNGEE.

This rearrangement joins TRBV7-9 to TRBJ1-3; 8 nucleotides align to TRBD1. This CDR3 has 15 amino acids. In germline, CDR1 is SEHNR, CDR2 FQNEAQ (reference sequence). V shed 5 bases and J 4 bases; nucleotides not matched to a gene: 7. CDR3 sequence reads: CASSPGGLIGNTIYF. CDR3 in DNA: TGTGCCAGCAGCCCAGGGGGCCTCATAGGAAACACCATATATTTT.

The CDR3 nucleotides are TGCGCCAGCAGCTTGGTGGGACAGGGGGCTCGAACTGAAGCTTTCTTT. It codes for CASSLVGQGARTEAFF. This chain uses TRBV5-1 with TRBJ1-1; TRBD1 aligns across 12 bases. Germline V lookup: CDR1 SGHRS, CDR2 YFSETQ. The ends lost 0 bases at V and 5 bases at J; junction bases unmatched: 5. The CDR3 extends over 16 amino acids.

The table lists this clone with a few counts. The chain links TRBV9 to TRBJ2-2; no reliable D call. Germline loops: CDR1 SGDLS, CDR2 YYNGEE. The V and J ends lost 2 bases and 3 bases respectively, with 8 bases between them. The CDR3 length is 14 residues. The CDR3, as DNA: TGTGCCAGCAGCGTTCAGTCGCACACCGGGGAGCTGTTTTTT. Its protein product is CASSVQSHTGELFF.

This clone was found once. An end of the junction does not agree with germline; a read error may underlie this. The DNA for the CDR3 is TGTGCCATCAGTGAGACCGTTTATAGCAATCAGCCCCAGAATTTT. Translating gives CAISETVYSNQPQNF. The chain carries TRBV10-3 and TRBJ1-5; D unresolved. CDR3 length: 15 amino acids. From germline, CDR1 is ENHRY and CDR2 SYGVKD.

V gene TRBV19 combines with J gene TRBJ1-4, with TRBD1 matching 7 bases. This CDR3 spans 15 amino acids. Trimming at V came to 6 bases and at J to 8 bases, leaving 12 bases not matched to a gene. In germline, CDR1 is LNHDA, CDR2 SQIVND (reference sequence). The CDR3 protein is CASSQAGTAGEKLFF. CDR3 coding DNA: TGTGCCAGTAGCCAAGCCGGGACAGCAGGGGAAAAACTGTTTTTT.

The rearrangement links TRBV5-1 to TRBJ1-2, with D perhaps TRBD1 (6 bases). Germline loops: CDR1 SGHRS, CDR2 YFSETQ. The CDR3 extends over 14 amino acids. Deletions cut 4 bases from V and 8 bases from J, with 18 bases between. CDR3 DNA: TGCGCCAGCAGCCCCATTCAGGGGCCGCTCGGCTACACCTTC. Protein: CASSPIQGPLGYTF.

There are a few counts of this clone. The chain joins TRBV5-6 to TRBJ1-5, with D possibly being TRBD1 (5 bases). The CDR3 runs 16 residues. Germline V gene data show CDR1 as SGHDT and CDR2 as YYEEEE. V dropped 3 bases and J dropped 0 bases, with 13 bases sitting between them. The CDR3 DNA reads as TGTGCCAGCAGCTCGAGACAGACTTTTAGCAATCAGCCCCAGCATTTT. Its translation: CASSSRQTFSNQPQHF.

The chain uses TRBV7-9 and TRBJ2-7, with 9 bases that match TRBD2. This CDR3 spans 15 amino acids. Germline trimming cut 5 bases from V and 7 bases from J; bases unmatched to any gene: 12. The germline V gene has CDR1 SEHNR and CDR2 FQNEAQ (reference sequence). The CDR3 DNA reads TGTGCCAGCAGCCTAGGGGGACTAGCTGCGGGTGAGCAGTACTTC. Encoded protein: CASSLGGLAAGEQYF.